Listed below are T cell receptor beta chains from one sample, sequenced in a study of tumor-infiltrating lymphocytes in primary liver carcinoma. MiXCR, run by TCRdb on the multiplex PCR reads, gives a single entry per CDR3 protein. The sample consists of 55,000 or so distinct CDR3 sequences, around 64% of them appearing once. Sample: liver tumor tissue from sampling region 2. The origin of the receptors is a man aged 35 to 55 with primary liver carcinoma and hepatitis B virus infection. The CDR3 runs from the conserved cysteine through the conserved F or W. The D gene is left open where the match is weak. For some rows the clone size is stated as once, few or many, or as a class when expanded; others skip it.

v_gene	d_gene	abundance	j_gene	CDR3aa	CDR3nt
TRBV6-6	.	.	TRBJ1-5	CASTIRGGNQPQHF	TGTGCCAGCACCATACGGGGGGGGAATCAGCCCCAGCATTTT
TRBV6-2/TRBV6-3	TRBD2	.	TRBJ2-7	CASSYSMIAGYREQYF	TGTGCCAGCAGTTACTCGATGATAGCGGGTTACCGTGAGCAGTACTTC
TRBV11-2	.	.	TRBJ1-1	CASSHPTLEAFF	TGTGCCAGCAGCCATCCTACGCTCGAAGCTTTCTTT
TRBV4-1	.	.	TRBJ2-3	CANSPDGVNQPQYF	TGCGCCAACAGCCCCGACGGGGTTAATCAGCCCCAGTATTTT
TRBV6-1	TRBD1	.	TRBJ1-2	CANGDPGIGGGYTF	TGTGCCAACGGTGACCCCGGGATAGGGGGCGGCTACACCTTC
TRBV4-1	.	.	TRBJ1-5	CAISQVQSRVFQPQHF	TGCGCCATCAGCCAAGTTCAATCTAGGGTCTTTCAGCCCCAGCATTTT
TRBV27	TRBD1	.	TRBJ1-5	CASSSTPGQPDYSNQPQHF	TGTGCCAGCAGTTCGACTCCGGGACAGCCAGATTATAGTAATCAGCCCCAGCATTTT
TRBV7-9	.	.	TRBJ2-6	CASRSYREPGANVLTF	TGTGCCAGCAGAAGTTACAGGGAACCTGGGGCCAACGTCCTGACTTTC
TRBV6-2/TRBV6-3	.	.	TRBJ1-3	CASSYSGPWSDTTNF	TGTGCCAGCAGTTACTCGGGACCGTGGTCGGATACCACAAATTTT
TRBV11-3	TRBD2	.	TRBJ2-3	CDKSAREGDTQYF	TGTGACAAAAGCGCGCGGGAGGGGGATACGCAGTATTTT
TRBV6-5	.	few	TRBJ2-1	CASRYCQGRRQFF	TGTGCCAGCAGATATTGTCAGGGACGGAGGCAGTTCTTC
TRBV5-4	TRBD1	.	TRBJ1-5	CASSFETGGNQPQHF	TGTGCCAGCAGCTTTGAGACAGGGGGCAATCAGCCCCAGCATTTT
TRBV11-2	.	.	TRBJ2-1	CASSPSYGNEQFF	TGTGCCAGCAGCCCTTCCTATGGCAATGAGCAGTTCTTC
TRBV6-2/TRBV6-3	TRBD2	.	TRBJ2-5	CARSSTSGRLRETQYF	TGTGCCAGGAGTTCAACTAGCGGGAGGTTGAGAGAGACCCAGTACTTC
TRBV5-6	.	.	TRBJ2-6	CASSPVLVASFPGANVLTF	TGTGCCAGCAGCCCGGTCCTAGTAGCTTCCTTCCCTGGGGCCAACGTCCTGACTTTC
TRBV19	TRBD1	.	TRBJ1-1	CASIQMRQGSTEASF	TGTGCCAGTATCCAAATGAGACAGGGATCCACTGAAGCTTCCTTT
TRBV11-2	TRBD2	.	TRBJ2-5	CASSLDPWYSGRGETQYF	TGTGCCAGCAGCTTAGACCCGTGGTATAGCGGGAGAGGGGAGACCCAGTACTTC
TRBV4-3	.	.	TRBJ1-4	CASSQCQNEKLFF	TGCGCCAGCAGCCAATGTCAGAATGAAAAACTGTTTTTC
TRBV30	.	.	TRBJ2-1	CVWSLTGGGLFGNNGQFF	TGTGTCTGGAGCCTCACAGGGGGGGGGCTATTCGGAAACAATGGGCAGTTCTTC
TRBV11-2	.	.	TRBJ2-7	CASGLNPRQSYEQYF	TGTGCCAGCGGCCTAAATCCGAGACAGTCCTACGAGCAATACTTC
TRBV12-3/TRBV12-4	TRBD1	.	TRBJ1-5	CASSEGAWQPQHF	TGTGCCAGCAGCGAGGGGGCATGGCAGCCCCAGCATTTT
TRBV14	.	.	TRBJ2-6	CASSQCAAEANILTF	TGTGCCAGTAGCCAATGCGCAGCTGAGGCCAACATCCTGACTTTC
TRBV29-1	.	once	TRBJ2-5	CNVEAYMGRAETQYF	TGCAACGTTGAAGCGTACATGGGGCGAGCAGAGACCCAGTACTTC
TRBV29-1	TRBD2	.	TRBJ2-1	CSGGTSGSNEQFF	TGTAGCGGGGGGACTAGCGGGTCCAATGAGCAGTTCTTC
TRBV10-3	TRBD2	.	TRBJ2-3	CAISEPLRLAGNTDTQYF	TGTGCCATCAGTGAACCTCTCCGACTAGCGGGAAACACAGATACGCAGTATTTT
TRBV11-2	.	.	TRBJ2-2	CASSPYTLASANTGELFF	TGTGCCAGCAGCCCTTATACTCTGGCTAGCGCTAACACCGGGGAGCTGTTTTTT
TRBV6-6	.	.	TRBJ1-1	CASSGIGVRTEALF	TGTGCCAGCAGTGGGATAGGGGTAAGGACTGAAGCTCTCTTT
TRBV4-3	.	.	TRBJ2-7	CASSQEANYEQYF	TGCGCCAGCAGCCAAGAGGCAAACTACGAGCAGTACTTC
TRBV19	TRBD2	.	TRBJ2-1	CASSPRGLAGNEEFF	TGTGCCAGTAGTCCTAGGGGACTAGCGGGTAATGAGGAGTTTTTC
TRBV4-1	TRBD1	.	TRBJ1-6	CASSHHTQGSDSPLHF	TGCGCCAGTAGCCACCACACACAGGGGTCGGATTCACCCCTCCACTTT
TRBV10-3	.	.	TRBJ1-1	CAIKAAENSEAFF	TGTGCCATCAAGGCAGCAGAGAACTCTGAAGCTTTCTTT
TRBV29-1	.	.	TRBJ2-3	CSVFGIVRTSTDTQYF	TGCAGTGTCTTCGGGATAGTTCGCACGAGCACAGATACGCAGTATTTT
TRBV5-8	TRBD2	few	TRBJ2-5	CASSSGDSGSGETQYF	TGTGCCAGCAGCAGCGGCGATAGCGGGAGTGGAGAGACCCAGTACTTC
TRBV30	.	.	TRBJ2-6	CAWKVSGANVLTF	TGTGCCTGGAAGGTCTCTGGGGCCAACGTCCTGACTTTC
TRBV11-2	TRBD2	few	TRBJ2-7	CASSYETGGPYEQYF	TGTGCCAGCAGCTACGAGACGGGGGGTCCCTACGAGCAGTACTTC
TRBV30	.	few	TRBJ2-5	CAWSEGYGETQYF	TGTGCCTGGAGTGAGGGGTATGGGGAGACCCAGTACTTC